These T cell receptor beta chains were read from a single sample in a study of cytomegalovirus exposure and HLA in healthy donors. The repertoire was sequenced with immunoSEQ multiplex PCR; TCRdb's copy has only in-frame clones and lacks some. Its table records some 47,000 clones. Sequencing was performed on PBMCs. Receptors were obtained from a woman in her thirties or forties in good health and CMV-seronegative. The CDR3 runs from the conserved cysteine through the conserved F or W. D genes are given only for firm matches.

CDR3 protein: CASTPHIRAPEAFF; D gene: .; V gene: TRBV2
CDR3 protein: CASSSLPGHTDNEQFF; D gene: .; V gene: TRBV27
CDR3 protein: CASSLPDRLKNIQYF; D gene: TRBD1; V gene: TRBV7-7
CDR3 protein: CASSRQLRVGTEAFF; D gene: .; V gene: TRBV27
CDR3 protein: CASSLSKVTSTETQYF; D gene: .; V gene: TRBV27
CDR3 protein: CASSRGTGGVDTQYF; D gene: TRBD1; V gene: TRBV7-9
CDR3 protein: CASRSQGGTEAFF; D gene: TRBD1; V gene: TRBV28
CDR3 protein: CASTIGGEYEQYF; D gene: .; V gene: TRBV13
CDR3 protein: CASTSSGGVADTQYF; D gene: TRBD2; V gene: TRBV7-9
CDR3 protein: CASSPPGTRTGNTIYF; D gene: .; V gene: TRBV18
CDR3 protein: CAIRPGLAGVNEQYF; D gene: TRBD2; V gene: TRBV10-3
CDR3 protein: CARSQDGTDNSPLHF; D gene: TRBD1; V gene: TRBV4-1
CDR3 protein: CASSPDGSYNEQFF; D gene: .; V gene: TRBV7-9
CDR3 protein: CASSSGLAVANEQFF; D gene: TRBD2; V gene: TRBV7-2
CDR3 protein: CASSLSPRGNTGELFF; D gene: .; V gene: TRBV7-9
CDR3 protein: CASSDPTGEGYTF; D gene: TRBD1; V gene: TRBV25-1
CDR3 protein: CASSEASPVGYTF; D gene: .; V gene: TRBV6-5
CDR3 protein: CASSTRRGEAFF; D gene: .; V gene: TRBV28
CDR3 protein: CASTTSPPGGYGYTF; D gene: .; V gene: TRBV6-6
CDR3 protein: CAWRPGLAGGNEQFF; D gene: TRBD2; V gene: TRBV30
CDR3 protein: CASSQGQGTIGGANVLTF; D gene: .; V gene: TRBV4-2
CDR3 protein: CASSLRYGGDTF; D gene: .; V gene: TRBV7-2
CDR3 protein: CASSLQGLGNTIYF; D gene: .; V gene: TRBV5-1
CDR3 protein: CASSQVPGYSYEQYF; D gene: .; V gene: TRBV4-1
CDR3 protein: CAWSRGYEQYF; D gene: .; V gene: TRBV30
CDR3 protein: CASSPSVRQGDSNQHQHF; D gene: TRBD1; V gene: TRBV4-1
CDR3 protein: CASRSGTGQDSNQPQHF; D gene: TRBD1; V gene: TRBV27
CDR3 protein: CSVPSQLAVQETQYF; D gene: TRBD2; V gene: TRBV29-1
CDR3 protein: CASSSGQGGGYTF; D gene: TRBD1; V gene: TRBV5-6
CDR3 protein: CASNEQGKQETQYF; D gene: TRBD1; V gene: TRBV2
CDR3 protein: CSASREYEQYF; D gene: .; V gene: TRBV20-1
CDR3 protein: CASSLTENIQYF; D gene: .; V gene: TRBV11-2
CDR3 protein: CSARSVHGYTF; D gene: .; V gene: TRBV20-1
CDR3 protein: CASTPGGAYNEQFF; D gene: .; V gene: TRBV5-1
CDR3 protein: CASSPGGGAELFF; D gene: .; V gene: TRBV6-1
CDR3 protein: CASTLNRRTGELFF; D gene: .; V gene: TRBV5-1
CDR3 protein: CASSPRTSGGTGELFF; D gene: TRBD2; V gene: TRBV18
CDR3 protein: CASTPGAPNTDTQYF; D gene: .; V gene: TRBV5-1
CDR3 protein: CASSLGTGLGEQFF; D gene: .; V gene: TRBV5-1
CDR3 protein: CASQAGKWAYEQYF; D gene: .; V gene: TRBV7-2
CDR3 protein: CASSYPRGGTDTQYF; D gene: TRBD2; V gene: TRBV2
CDR3 protein: CASSPRAGEGYTF; D gene: .; V gene: TRBV18